A selection of T cell receptor beta chains follows, all from one sample in a study of T-cell reconstitution after alpha-beta-depleted transplantation in children. TCRdb re-called the PCR reads through MiXCR, storing one row per CDR3 protein. The sample carries hundreds of thousands of distinct CDR3 sequences, around 15% recorded once. This specimen consisted of PBMCs, mostly from graft donor cells, obtained 360 days after TCRalphabeta/CD19-depleted stem cell transplant. The receptors shown here come from a boy under two years old who had a stem cell transplant for Wiskott-Aldrich syndrome, so the T cells may come from the graft donor. The CDR3 runs from the conserved cysteine through the conserved F or W. D genes are given only for firm matches. The size entry is marked missing in some rows and otherwise reads once, few, many or a size class.

>TRBJ2-7|TRBV24-1|few|TRBD2
CATSDTGGSNEQYF
TGTGCCACCAGTGATACGGGCGGGAGCAACGAGCAGTACTTC
>TRBJ2-2|TRBV7-9|many|TRBD1
CASSLRGGDTGELFF
TGCGCCAGCAGCTTGAGAGGGGGCGACACCGGGGAGCTGTTTTTT
>TRBJ1-2|TRBV10-3|NA|NA
CAISGTENYGYTF
TGTGCCATCAGTGGGACGGAGAACTATGGCTACACCTTC
>TRBJ2-2|TRBV6-1|few|NA
CASSRQDTGELFF
TGTGCCAGCAGTCGACAGGACACCGGGGAGCTGTTTTTT
>TRBJ2-1|TRBV29-1|NA|TRBD2
CSVEDSASGGVDEQFF
TGCAGCGTTGAAGATTCCGCTAGCGGGGGGGTAGATGAGCAGTTCTTC
>TRBJ2-2|TRBV5-1|few|NA
CASSPSPNTGELFF
TGCGCCAGCAGCCCCTCTCCGAACACCGGGGAGCTGTTTTTT
>TRBJ2-1|TRBV11-2|many|NA
CASSAGTANEQFF
TGTGCCAGCAGCGCCGGGACTGCCAATGAGCAGTTCTTC
>TRBJ2-7|TRBV3-1|NA|TRBD1
CASSPGQVFYYEQYF
TGTGCCAGCAGCCCTGGACAGGTCTTCTACTACGAGCAGTACTTC
>TRBJ2-1|TRBV12-3/TRBV12-4|few|NA
CASKEGRSYNEQFF
TGTGCCAGCAAGGAGGGGCGATCCTACAATGAGCAGTTCTTC
>TRBJ2-7|TRBV12-3/TRBV12-4|few|NA
CASSWSRDGLGEQYF
TGTGCCAGCAGTTGGAGCCGGGACGGACTCGGCGAGCAGTACTTC
>TRBJ2-1|TRBV15|few|TRBD2
CATSRGGSGRWGSYNEQFF
TGTGCCACCAGCAGAGGAGGTAGCGGGAGGTGGGGCTCCTACAATGAGCAGTTCTTC
>TRBJ1-1|TRBV29-1|NA|NA
CSASTGNTEAFF
TGCAGCGCCTCGACAGGAAACACTGAAGCTTTCTTT
>TRBJ1-6|TRBV5-1|many|NA
CASSFGGSSYNSPLHF
TGCGCCAGCAGCTTTGGCGGGAGCTCCTATAATTCACCCCTCCACTTT
>TRBJ2-1|TRBV20-1|NA|NA
CSASKMQSSYNEQFF
TGCAGTGCTAGCAAAATGCAAAGCTCCTACAATGAGCAGTTCTTC
>TRBJ2-3|TRBV2|NA|TRBD1
CASSEWGTGPTDTQYF
TGTGCCAGCAGTGAATGGGGGACAGGGCCCACAGATACGCAGTATTTT
>TRBJ1-3|TRBV18|few|TRBD1
CASSPIQGENTIYF
TGTGCCAGCTCACCGATCCAGGGGGAGAACACCATATATTTT